The rows below give T cell receptor beta chains drawn from one sample of a study of blood T cell repertoires in COVID-19. TCRdb's copy holds only in-frame clones and misses some; the assay was immunoSEQ multiplex PCR. The sample shows roughly 360,000 clones, approximately 88% of them seen only once. The sequenced material came from PBMCs or T cells enriched from blood (not recorded which). All receptors derive from a woman in her twenties or thirties with acute COVID-19. CDR3s include the opening cysteine and the closing phenylalanine or tryptophan. Each record gives: clone size, D gene, V gene, J gene, CDR3 DNA, CDR3 protein. The D gene is left open where the match is weak. Size values are once, few and many counts, or a class for expanded clones, and some rows have none.

NA	TRBD1	TRBV19	TRBJ1-1	TGTGCCAGCGGCAGGACAGGAATGAACACTGAAGCTTTCTTT	CASGRTGMNTEAFF
NA	NA	TRBV12-3/TRBV12-4	TRBJ2-7	TGTGCCAGCAGCATCCGGGACACCGAGCAGTACTTC	CASSIRDTEQYF
NA	NA	TRBV19	TRBJ1-6	TGTGCCAGTAAACCAATGGGACATCTGGATAATTCACCCCTCCACTTT	CASKPMGHLDNSPLHF
NA	NA	TRBV5-5	TRBJ1-3	TGTGCCAGCAGCTTGGTTCAGGGCTTAGTAACTGGAAACACCATATATTTT	CASSLVQGLVTGNTIYF
NA	NA	TRBV5-1	TRBJ2-1	TGCGCCAGCAGCTACCTACTTACAGGCAATGAGCAGTTCTTC	CASSYLLTGNEQFF
NA	TRBD1	TRBV5-1	TRBJ1-3	TGCGCCAGCAGCTTGGAAGCGACAGGGACTGGAAACACCATATATTTT	CASSLEATGTGNTIYF
NA	TRBD2	TRBV5-1	TRBJ2-7	TGCGCCAGCAGCCCACTAGCGGGGGGAATCACCTACGAGCAGTACTTC	CASSPLAGGITYEQYF
few	TRBD1	TRBV6-5	TRBJ1-1	TGTGCCAGCAGGCCGAACAGGGGAAGCACTGAAGCTTTCTTT	CASRPNRGSTEAFF
few	NA	TRBV5-4	TRBJ1-1	TGTGCCAGCAGTACCGAAGGACAGAAATACACTGAAGCTTTCTTT	CASSTEGQKYTEAFF
once	NA	TRBV5-1	TRBJ1-1	TGCGCCAGCAGCTTGAGCGGGGGGAACACTGAAGCTTTCTTT	CASSLSGGNTEAFF
once	NA	TRBV20-1	TRBJ1-2	TGCAGTGCCAGGGAGGGGTACGCCTTC	CSAREGYAF
once	TRBD1	TRBV24-1	TRBJ2-1	TGTGCCACCAGTGATACCGGGACAGGGGCCTACAATGAGCAGTTCTTC	CATSDTGTGAYNEQFF
NA	TRBD1	TRBV5-8	TRBJ1-2	TGTGCCAGCAGCTTGGGGGACAGGGTGGACGGCTACACCTTC	CASSLGDRVDGYTF
NA	TRBD1	TRBV2	TRBJ1-2	TGTGCCAGCTATAAAGACAGGGCCCGGACCTATGGCTACACCTTC	CASYKDRARTYGYTF
once	TRBD2	TRBV6-4	TRBJ2-1	TGTGCCAGCAGTCAATTAGCGGGGACGGGTGAGCAGTTCTTC	CASSQLAGTGEQFF
NA	NA	TRBV19	TRBJ1-1	TGTGCCAGTAGTATAGATCTCGGGGAGGCTGAAGCTTTCTTT	CASSIDLGEAEAFF
NA	TRBD2	TRBV3-1/TRBV3-2	TRBJ2-7	TGTGCCAGCAGCCAAGCAAGTCTAGCGGCCTACTCCTACGAGCAGTACTTC	CASSQASLAAYSYEQYF
NA	TRBD1	TRBV5-4	TRBJ1-2	TGTGCCAGCAGCTTCCGACAGGGAGAGAGCAATGGCTACACCTTC	CASSFRQGESNGYTF
NA	TRBD1	TRBV2	TRBJ1-2	TGTGCCAGCAGGGCCCCCGGGACAGCTAGCTTGGGCTACACCTTC	CASRAPGTASLGYTF
few	NA	TRBV2	TRBJ1-2	TGTGCCAGCAGTGAGGCTCCGAACTATGGCTACACCTTC	CASSEAPNYGYTF
NA	TRBD1	TRBV10-1	TRBJ2-2	TGCGCCAGCAGTGAAGGACAGGGGTTGGCCGGGGAGCTGTTTTTT	CASSEGQGLAGELFF
NA	NA	TRBV2	TRBJ1-1	TGTGCCAGCAGTGAAGGGCGGTTTGAAGCTTTCTTT	CASSEGRFEAFF
NA	TRBD2	TRBV10-3	TRBJ2-6	TGTGCCATCAGTGAGTCAAGCGGGGCAGGGGCCAACGTCCTGACTTTC	CAISESSGAGANVLTF
NA	NA	TRBV2	TRBJ2-1	TGTGCCAGCGCCACTTACAATGAGCAGTTCTTC	CASATYNEQFF
few	TRBD2	TRBV7-3	TRBJ2-5	TGTGCCAGCAGCTATGGCGGGGGGAAGGAAGAGACCCAGTACTTC	CASSYGGGKEETQYF
NA	NA	TRBV10-3	TRBJ2-3	TGTGCCATCAGTGACCCTTCGGATACGCAGTATTTT	CAISDPSDTQYF
NA	TRBD1	TRBV30	TRBJ1-4	TGTGCCTGGAACCCGGGACAGAGAAATGAAAAACTGTTTTTT	CAWNPGQRNEKLFF
NA	TRBD2	TRBV24-1	TRBJ2-3	TGTGCCACCAGTGAGGTAGCGGGGGTCTCAAGCACAGATACGCAGTATTTT	CATSEVAGVSSTDTQYF
NA	NA	TRBV6-5	TRBJ1-2	TGTGCCAGCAGTTACACGTGGGCAGGGGAAATAGGAGGCTACACCTTC	CASSYTWAGEIGGYTF
few	NA	TRBV5-1	TRBJ1-1	TGCGCCAGCAGCTTCCAGGTGGTGGACACTGAAGCTTTCTTT	CASSFQVVDTEAFF
NA	TRBD1	TRBV29-1	TRBJ1-4	TGCAGCGTTGCTGTAGGGGGCGGTGATGAAAAACTGTTTTTT	CSVAVGGGDEKLFF